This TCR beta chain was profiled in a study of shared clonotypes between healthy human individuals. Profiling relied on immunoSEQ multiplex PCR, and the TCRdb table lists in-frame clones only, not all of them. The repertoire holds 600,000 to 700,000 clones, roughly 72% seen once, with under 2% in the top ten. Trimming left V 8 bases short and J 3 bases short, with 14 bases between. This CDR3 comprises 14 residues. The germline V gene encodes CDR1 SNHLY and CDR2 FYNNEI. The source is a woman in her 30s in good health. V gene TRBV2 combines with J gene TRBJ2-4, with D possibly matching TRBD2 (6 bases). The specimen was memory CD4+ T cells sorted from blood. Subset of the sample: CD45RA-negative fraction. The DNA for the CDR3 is TGTGCCAGCCAGGGCCTGGGGGGCAAAAACATTCAGTACTTC. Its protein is CASQGLGGKNIQYF.